Presented here are 26 T cell receptor beta chains from one specimen sequenced in a study of metastatic and nonmetastatic thyroid tumors. The entire patient cohort was treatment-naive prior to thyroid surgery. TCRdb reanalyzed the PCR reads via MiXCR. This table holds tens of thousands of clones, less than 5% found once. The sequencing sample was made of blood. These TCRs come from a female donor with papillary thyroid cancer or a benign thyroid nodule (not recorded which). Some clones in this sample may be carry-over from other donors' samples.

This clone was detected only a few times. The V and J genes are TRBV25-1 and TRBJ2-7; D call uncertain. Germline V CDR1 and CDR2: MGHDK, SYGVNS. The CDR3 extends over 14 amino acids. The ends were cut back, 0 bases at V and 6 bases at J, with 12 bases in the middle. Here the CDR3 DNA reads TGTGCCAGCAGTGAATACGTACCCGGTCCCGAGCAGTACTTC. Protein product: CASSEYVPGPEQYF.

Remarks on this clone: This may come from a read error, since a much larger clone is one base off. DNA of the CDR3: TGTGCCAGCTCACCACCACGCAGAGTATCGTTGGGTACGCAGTATTTT. As protein: CASSPPRRVSLGTQYF. V gene TRBV18 combines with J gene TRBJ2-3; D gene uncertain. CDR3 size: 16 residues. Trimming took off 0 bases at V and 8 bases at J, with 18 bases between the two ends. CDR1 KGHSH and CDR2 LQKENI come from the germline V gene. Filled out from reference TRBV18 and TRBJ2-3, the complete variable domain reads NAGVMQNPRHLVRRRGQEARLRCSPMKGHSHVYWYRQLPEEGLKFMVYLQKENIIDESGMPKERFSAEFPKEGPSILRIQQVVRGDSAAYFCASSPPRRVSLGTQYFGPGTRLTVL.

This clone was seen at least ten times. The chain combines TRBV7-6 with TRBJ2-7, with 12 bases aligning to TRBD2. V lost 5 bases to trimming and J lost 5 bases; unmatched junction nucleotides: 7. The germline V gene has CDR1 SGHVS and CDR2 FNYEAQ. CDR3 length: 15 residues. In nucleotides, the CDR3 is TGTGCCAGCAGCCCGAGGACTAGCGGGACCCACGAGCAGTACTTC. It is translated as CASSPRTSGTHEQYF.

Many counts were recorded for this clone. The V gene is TRBV11-3, the J gene TRBJ2-1, with 12 bases that match TRBD2. The CDR3 is made up of 15 amino acids. Germline CDR1 and CDR2: SGHNT and YENEEA. The V segment lost 5 bases and the J segment 7 bases; nucleotides outside the gene matches: 6. The CDR3 loop is CASSPRTSGKNEQFF. The CDR3, as DNA: TGTGCCAGCAGCCCCCGGACTAGCGGGAAAAATGAGCAGTTCTTC.

This clone was seen only a few times. The chain has TRBV4-1 and TRBJ2-3, with TRBD2 matching over 8 bases. Germline trimming cut 0 bases from V and 3 bases from J; bases unmatched to any gene: 5. Per the germline V gene, CDR1 is MGHRA and CDR2 is YSYEKL. This CDR3 region has 16 residues. The CDR3 here is CASSQDMTGGTDTQYF. As DNA, the CDR3 is TGCGCCAGCAGCCAAGATATGACGGGAGGGACAGATACGCAGTATTTT.

The rearrangement joins TRBV3-1 to TRBJ2-1, with a possible D match to TRBD1 (6 bases). The CDR3 is 15 residues long. V lost 1 base to trimming and J lost 6 bases, with 13 bases between them. Germline values: CDR1 LGHDT, CDR2 YNNKEL (reference sequence). In nucleotides, the CDR3 is TGTGCCAGCAGCCAAGTAGTGGGACATGTCAATGAGCAGTTCTTC. Encoded protein: CASSQVVGHVNEQFF.

Ten or more counts support this clone. The rearrangement uses TRBV19 and TRBJ2-3, with D perhaps TRBD2 (5 bases). V was trimmed by 3 bases and J by 4 bases, leaving 14 bases between them. The CDR3 consists of 15 residues. Germline V gene data show CDR1 as LNHDA and CDR2 as SQIVND (reference sequence). The CDR3 DNA reads TGTGCCAGTAGTATCGGGCGAGGGCCTCCAGATACGCAGTATTTT. Translated, it gives CASSIGRGPPDTQYF. The full variable domain, in which reference TRBV19 and TRBJ2-3 provide the parts outside the CDR3, is DGGITQSPKYLFRKEGQNVTLSCEQNLNHDAMYWYRQDPGQGLRLIYYSQIVNDFQKGDIAEGYSVSREKKESFPLTVTSAQKNPTAFYLCASSIGRGPPDTQYFGPGTRLTVL.

This clone occurred many times. The chain joins TRBV18 to TRBJ1-3; D not certain. The CDR3 extends over 16 amino acids. Trimming took off 1 base at V and 2 bases at J, with 12 bases between the two ends. CDR1 is KGHSH, CDR2 LQKENI, per germline. The CDR3 coding sequence is TGTGCCAGCTCACCACTGTTCCGAGTCGCTGGAAACACCATATATTTT. Translating gives CASSPLFRVAGNTIYF.

V and J are TRBV6-5 and TRBJ1-1; a possible D gene is TRBD1 (6 bases). With 6 bases removed from V and 11 bases from J, the gap between germline ends came to 22 bases. CDR1 and CDR2 from the germline V gene are MNHEY and SVGAGI. The CDR3 consists of 14 residues. The CDR3 DNA sequence: TGTGCCAGCAGATACAACAGGGCTGGAAATGAGGCTTTCTTT. This gives the protein CASRYNRAGNEAFF.

Comments on this clone: It may be a read error: a sequence one base away is much more abundant. The chain uses TRBV5-1 and TRBJ2-6, with D unclear. CDR1 SGHRS and CDR2 YFSETQ come from the germline V gene. This CDR3 has 15 amino acids. The CDR3 coding sequence is TGCGCCAGCAGGAGGCGAGTCTCTGGAGCCAACGTCCTGGCTTTC. It specifies CASRRRVSGANVLAF.

This clone was detected ten times or more. This chain connects TRBV11-2 to TRBJ2-5; no definite D call. Trimming shortened V by 5 bases and J by 3 bases, and 4 bases separated the two germline ends. CDR1 and CDR2 (germline): SGHAT, FQNNGV. The CDR3 totals 11 residues. The CDR3 here is CASSPKETQYF. The DNA for the CDR3 is TGTGCCAGCAGCCCTAAAGAGACCCAGTACTTC.

This clone occurred many times. Possible read error: a much larger clone is one base away. The genes are TRBV12-3 or TRBV12-4 and TRBJ1-1, with a weak D call TRBD1 (5 bases). The V end was cut by 7 bases, the J end by 1 base, with 13 bases between. CDR3 size: 14 residues. The CDR3 is CASIPGRANTEAFF. DNA for the CDR3: TGTGCCAGCATCCCGGGACGGGCGAACACTGAAGCTTTCTTT.

A few counts support this clone. Given a much more abundant clone one base away, this may be a read error. Other DNA sequences in this sample translate to the same CDR3. This chain links TRBV28 with TRBJ1-5, with D unresolved. This CDR3 region has 14 residues. The germline CDR1 and CDR2 sequences are MDHEN and SYDVKM. Here the CDR3 DNA reads TGTGCCAGCAGCTTATGGGTCGGCACTCAGCCCCAGCATTTT. Protein product: CASSLWVGTQPQHF.

This clone was seen ten or more times. The rearrangement uses TRBV5-1 and TRBJ2-3; D is possibly TRBD1 (6 bases). This CDR3 spans 13 amino acids. CDR1 SGHRS and CDR2 YFSETQ come from the germline V gene. V was cut by 1 base and J by 5 bases, with 8 bases left in between. In DNA, the CDR3 is TGCGCCAGCAGCTTGCAAGGGGGAGATACGCAGTATTTT. Residues: CASSLQGGDTQYF.

This clone has just a few counts. A much more abundant neighbour one base away suggests this may be a read error. The CDR3: CASSYSGQYWYEQYF. The CDR3 nucleotides read TGTGCCAGCAGTTACTCTGGACAATATTGGTACGAGCAGTACTTC. The chain links TRBV6-5 to TRBJ2-7; a weak D match, TRBD1 (5 bases). V gave up 0 bases and J gave up 4 bases, with 13 bases separating them. Per the germline V gene, CDR1 is MNHEY and CDR2 is SVGAGI. The CDR3 loop spans 15 amino acids.

Notes on this clone: A much larger clone lies a single base off, so this may be a read error. J is TRBJ2-5 and V is TRBV7-2; D is tentatively TRBD1 or TRBD2 (5 bases each). The CDR3 runs 15 residues. Per germline, CDR1 SGHTA and CDR2 FQGNSA. V was shortened by 8 bases and J by 5 bases, with 21 bases between the two germline ends. CDR3 amino acids: CASARGRTPLETQYF. The CDR3 DNA reads as TGTGCCAGCGCGAGGGGCCGTACACCTCTGGAGACCCAGTACTTC.

This clone was observed a handful of times. The chain uses TRBV6-1 and TRBJ1-1; tentatively, D is TRBD1 (6 bases). The CDR3 extends over 15 amino acids. V was cut by 5 bases and J by 4 bases, with 17 bases left in between. Germline lookup yields CDR1 MNHNS and CDR2 SASEGT. The CDR3 coding sequence is TGTGCCAGCAGTTCCAACCAGGGGATCGGCACTGAAGCTTTCTTT. It translates to CASSSNQGIGTEAFF.

This clone is judged medium-sized. The genes are TRBV19 and TRBJ1-3; a possible D gene is TRBD1 (6 bases). Germline CDR1 reads LNHDA; CDR2 reads SQIVND (reference sequence). V was shortened by 2 bases and J by 5 bases, with 13 bases between the two germline ends. The CDR3 is 15 residues long. CDR3 sequence: CASSIQGTSRNTIYF. CDR3 coding DNA: TGTGCCAGTAGTATACAGGGGACAAGTAGAAACACCATATATTTT.

This clone was counted between two and nine times. V and J are TRBV15 and TRBJ2-5, with unresolved D. Germline V lookup: CDR1 LNHNV, CDR2 YYDKDF (reference sequence). With 6 bases removed from V and 2 bases from J, the gap between germline ends came to 16 bases. This CDR3 comprises 15 residues. DNA of the CDR3: TGTGCCACCAGAGACTGGGCTACCCCTCAAGAGACCCAGTACTTC. Its protein is CATRDWATPQETQYF.

This clone was detected ten times or more. The chain uses TRBV6-1 and TRBJ1-5; D possibly corresponds to TRBD1 (5 bases). CDR1 is MNHNS and CDR2 is SASEGT in the germline V gene. The CDR3 consists of 13 residues. V was trimmed by 2 bases and J by 7 bases, leaving 9 bases between them. The CDR3 protein is CASSETQGQPQHF. The CDR3 DNA follows: TGTGCCAGCAGTGAAACTCAGGGCCAGCCCCAGCATTTT.

The chain is built from TRBV12-3 or TRBV12-4 and TRBJ2-3; D remains ambiguous. There are 13 residues in the CDR3. V was clipped by 6 bases and J by 4 bases, with 11 bases between them. The CDR3 DNA reads TGTGCCAGCAGCCCCCTGGGCGCAGATACGCAGTATTTT. This sequence encodes CASSPLGADTQYF.

Many counts were recorded for this clone. The chain is built from TRBV10-1 and TRBJ2-1; TRBD2 matches at 12 bases. Germline V gene sequence: CDR1 WNHNN, CDR2 SYGVQD (reference sequence). The V gene end was trimmed by 3 bases and the J gene end by 9 bases; junction bases not matched to a gene: 6. This CDR3 has 15 amino acids. CDR3 DNA: TGCGCCAGCAGTGATGGGCTAGCGGGAGGGGGTGAGCAGTTCTTC. Its protein product is CASSDGLAGGGEQFF.

In this sample, this clone turned up many times. The chain combines TRBV2 with TRBJ2-6; D is undetermined. Trimming removed 3 bases at V and 0 bases at J, with 12 bases between. CDR1 SNHLY and CDR2 FYNNEI come from the germline V gene. This CDR3 spans 17 amino acids. The DNA of the CDR3 is TGTGCCAGCAGTGAGGAAGGCGGCTACTCTGGGGCCAACGTCCTGACTTTC. This codes for CASSEEGGYSGANVLTF.

This clone was seen repeatedly, ten times or more. V usage is TRBV19 and J usage is TRBJ1-3; unclear D gene. The CDR3 is 16 residues long. Per germline, CDR1 LNHDA and CDR2 SQIVND (reference sequence). Deletions cut 4 bases from V and 2 bases from J, with 15 bases between. CDR3 sequence reads: CASSTVRAPTGNTIYF. The CDR3 nucleotides are TGTGCCAGTAGTACGGTCCGGGCCCCAACTGGAAACACCATATATTTT. Full variable domain (remainder filled in from reference TRBV19 and TRBJ1-3): DGGITQSPKYLFRKEGQNVTLSCEQNLNHDAMYWYRQDPGQGLRLIYYSQIVNDFQKGDIAEGYSVSREKKESFPLTVTSAQKNPTAFYLCASSTVRAPTGNTIYFGEGSWLTVV.

V usage is TRBV6-1 and J usage is TRBJ1-5, with 10 bases matching TRBD1. Unmatched junction bases numbered 6, after V lost 4 bases and J lost 3 bases. Germline V gene lookup returns CDR1 MNHNS and CDR2 SASEGT. The CDR3 is 16 residues long. CDR3 nucleotide sequence: TGTGCCAGCAGTGCAGGGACAGGGGACTTCAATCAGCCCCAGCATTTT. Protein product: CASSAGTGDFNQPQHF.

In the case of this clone: One junction end does not reproduce the germline sequence, and a read error may be involved. V is TRBV6-2 or TRBV6-3 and J is TRBJ2-1; 13 bases match TRBD2. The CDR3 covers 15 residues. CDR1 is MNHEY, CDR2 SVGEGT, per germline. CDR3 sequence (DNA): TGCGCCACCGGGGGACTAGCGGGATTGGGTAATGAGCAGCTCTTC. Its protein product is CATGGLAGLGNEQLF.